This entry concerns a single T cell receptor beta chain. These data belong to a study of blood T cell repertoires in COVID-19. Looking at the study overall: Samples of COVID-19 (acute and convalescent) were obtained from the United States, Italy and Spain. The cDNA or gDNA used as material had been derived from T cells, B-cell-depleted T cells, or PBMCs.

Original processing methods: By means of reference gene primer amplification, nucleated cell counts were estimated. Generated by immunoSEQ multiplex PCR, the TCRdb table keeps only in-frame clones and is missing some. Clonal size and the V and J genes are those of that table, whereas D and trimming came from the DNA. The data contain approximately 150,000 clones, roughly 80% of them singletons. The V gene's germline CDR1 is SGHNT and CDR2 YYREEE (reference sequence). Trimming took 1 base from V and 1 from J, leaving 8 bases between them. CDR3 length: 14 amino acids. The V call is TRBV5-4, the J call TRBJ1-1; the D is unclear. The specimen sequenced was peripheral blood. This TCR came from a man aged 50 to 59 with acute or convalescent COVID-19. The CDR3 DNA reads TGTGCCAGCAGCTTGAAGGGAGGGAACACTGAAGCTTTCTTT. This translates into CASSLKGGNTEAFF.